This TCR beta chain originates from a study of Graves' ophthalmopathy and Graves' hyperthyroidism (dated by TCRdb to 2016 to 2019). Describing the broader study: Peripheral blood was collected at initial diagnosis, prior to any treatment. TCR beta repertoire signatures were used to distinguish Graves' ophthalmopathy from Graves' hyperthyroidism and to predict progression to ophthalmopathy. Following sampling, methimazole starting at 30 mg daily was administered to hyperthyroidism patients, and high-dose intravenous methylprednisolone was administered to ophthalmopathy patients. To explore V-J signatures distinguishing ophthalmopathy from hyperthyroidism, a discovery set of approximately 100 patients (about 43 ophthalmopathy, about 57 stable hyperthyroidism) was enrolled. For independent validation, a separate cohort was made up of about 18 hyperthyroidism patients plus 17 patients who later progressed from hyperthyroidism to ophthalmopathy. T-cell repertoires of thyroid tissue and blood were compared in six or seven hyperthyroidism patients. In total, 120 to 150 blood samples were TCR-sequenced: 43 ophthalmopathy, approximately 80 hyperthyroidism and some 17 hyperthyroidism-to-ophthalmopathy patients. Paper-wide results and their limitations: In cross-validation, the 13-signature model distinguished ophthalmopathy from stable hyperthyroidism with 85% to 90% sensitivity and roughly 81% specificity, and in the test set the corresponding values were roughly 80% and 76%. Most of the expanded thyroid clonotypes with a frequency above 0.001 were also detected in blood, and it was suggested that the thyroid immune response may be reflected by blood repertoires. No statistical method was used to predetermine the sample size, and group allocation was not hidden from the investigators. In validation, the model predicted ophthalmopathy progression with over 60% sensitivity and roughly 72% specificity; some 13 predicted patients were CT-confirmed with GO in a median of around 6 months.

From the germline V gene (reference sequence), CDR1 is DFQATT and CDR2 is SNEGSKA. V is pared back by 5 bases and J by 4 bases, with 15 bases lying between the germline termini. Taken from cysteine to phenylalanine, the CDR3 has 14 residues. Only CDR3 DNA is held: 42 bases, read in frame from base 1. For repertoire sequencing, TCR beta CDR3 regions were amplified from RNA transcripts. A first-round RT-PCR used HTBI primers with the Qiagen OneStep RT-PCR kit, followed by a second-round multiplex PCR, size selection and purification. Libraries were sequenced paired-end with 100 bp reads on an Illumina HiSeq2000. The paper's data handling went like this. Reads were processed with SOAPnuke, discarding reads with adapters, uncalled bases, mean Phred below 15, or no exact constant-primer or identifier match. High-quality paired reads were merged with COPE v1.2.5. Clonotypes were defined as unique nucleotide sequences and were aligned to IMGT TRB V, D and J references using MiTCR v1.1. The analysis was limited to V-J combinations with a frequency above 0.0001, which together covered 98% to 99.2% of repertoires. A TCR clonal expansion and chaos score per V-J combination was defined as the ratio of F50 clonal expansion to chaos observed in the TCRdist matrix. Features were reduced by Welch's t-statistics and random forest to around 13 V-J combinations, which fed a naive Bayes classifier. The similarity between thyroid and blood repertoires was quantified using the Morisita-Horn index. The raw public reads went through TCRdb reprocessing: fastp at Q25, MiXCR clone calling, in-frame beta chains kept. CDR3 protein sequences are deduplicated, and each keeps its most common genes and DNA. The V and J calls were determined by TCRdb, not by the authors. In this sample the table shows around 670,000 distinct CDR3 sequences, roughly two fifths of which occur a single time. The ten largest clones add up to approximately 43% of the sample.

This clonotype was observed once. Its target antigen remains unknown. Nothing much larger sits one base from this clone, and base qualities are not available. One read amounts to weak evidence. Ophthalmopathy patients were characterized by moderately to severely active disease, a Clinical Activity Score of at least 3, a NOSPECS grade of at least 4, and a disease duration under 3 months. Anyone with other autoimmune diseases, uncontrolled infections, pregnancy or lactation was excluded from the study. Diagnosis relied on clinical symptoms, serum thyroxine, TRAb, thyroid ultrasound and orbital computed tomography. Using Ficoll-Paque density gradient centrifugation, PBMCs were isolated from about 9.4 ml of fresh peripheral blood. Trizol reagent was used to extract the total RNA, and its quality was then checked on an Agilent 2100 Bioanalyzer.

The source material was peripheral blood. This receptor chain uses TRBV20-1 and TRBJ1-5; no confident D gene assignment can be made. The TCR comes from an adult man with Graves' ophthalmopathy. The CDR3 sequence is CSAPAGEGNQPQHF. The DNA sequence reads TGCAGTGCTCCTGCTGGGGAAGGAAATCAGCCCCAGCATTTT.